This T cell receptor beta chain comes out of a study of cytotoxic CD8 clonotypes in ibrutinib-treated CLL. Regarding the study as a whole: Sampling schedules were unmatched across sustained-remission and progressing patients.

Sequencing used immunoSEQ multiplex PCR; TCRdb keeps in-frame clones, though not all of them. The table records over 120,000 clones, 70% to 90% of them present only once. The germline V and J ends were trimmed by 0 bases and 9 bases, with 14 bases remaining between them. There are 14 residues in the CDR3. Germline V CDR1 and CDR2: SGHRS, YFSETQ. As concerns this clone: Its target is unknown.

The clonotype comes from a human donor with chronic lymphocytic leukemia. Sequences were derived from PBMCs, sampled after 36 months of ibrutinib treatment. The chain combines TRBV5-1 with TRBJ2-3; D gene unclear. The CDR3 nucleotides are TGCGCCAGCAGCTTGGATACCGTCCCGCCGACGCAGTATTTT. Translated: CASSLDTVPPTQYF.